This TCR beta chain was sequenced for a study of blood T cell repertoires in COVID-19. Turning to the study itself: COVID-19 samples collected from the United States, Italy and Spain covered acute and convalescent phases.

In the authors' methods: How many nucleated cells were present was estimated from reference gene primer amplification. Generated by immunoSEQ multiplex PCR, the TCRdb table keeps only in-frame clones and is missing some. The V and J calls and the clone size are those of that table, but D and trimming were determined from the DNA. Found here are about 200,000 clones, approximately 86% of them singletons; the top ten hold around 9.6%. Trimming stripped 5 bases from V and 0 bases from J, with 7 bases between. The CDR3 length is 14 residues. Germline CDR1 reads LNHDA; CDR2 reads SQIVND (reference sequence).

The TCR comes from a woman aged 50 to 60 with COVID-19, enrolled during active disease. V and J are TRBV19 and TRBJ2-2, with no clear D. The source material was peripheral blood. The chain's CDR3 is CASSGQSNTGELFF. The CDR3 nucleotides are TGTGCCAGTAGTGGCCAATCGAACACCGGGGAGCTGTTTTTT.